This entry describes one TCR beta chain. Its target is unknown. These data belong to a study of T cell responses to AZD1222 COVID-19 vaccine. Study-wide findings and caveats: In the spike-specific TCR repertoire, nearly half reportedly target unmutated variant regions. Only 5 or 6 people who got AZD1222 tested seropositive at baseline. Vaccine-associated CD4 TCRs ranged over spike, dominating at 160-218 and 743-854.

TCRdb's copy holds only in-frame clones and misses some; the assay was immunoSEQ multiplex PCR. Seen here are 95,000 to 110,000 clones, 88% observed once, and the top ten hold around 20%. Germline lookup yields CDR1 ENHRY and CDR2 SYGVKD. The ends lost 4 bases at V and 4 bases at J; junction bases unmatched: 2. The CDR3 covers 13 residues. The V and J genes are TRBV10-3 and TRBJ1-1; 8 positions agree with TRBD1. This clonotype was sampled from an adult in good health. The source was peripheral blood, collected on day 0 of AZD1222 vaccination. The CDR3 bases are TGTGCCATCAGTGTTACAGGGGGCACTGAAGCTTTCTTT. Residues: CAISVTGGTEAFF.